A single sample gave rise to the 3 T cell receptor beta chains below, sequenced in a study of T cells of healthy individuals. One entry per CDR3 protein, called by TCRdb with MiXCR from the 5' RACE reads. The data show about 96,000 distinct CDR3 sequences, 17% seen once. These receptor sequences come from a human donor in good health.

This clonotype was seen repeatedly, ten times or more. V is TRBV7-9 and J is TRBJ1-6; D perhaps matches TRBD1 (5 bases). The CDR3 runs 13 residues. Looked up from germline, CDR1 is SEHNR and CDR2 is FQNEAQ (reference sequence). Trimming shortened V by 7 bases and J by 9 bases, and 13 bases separated the two germline ends. CDR3 residues: CASNKDSPSPLHF. CDR3 in DNA: TGTGCCAGCAACAAAGACAGCCCTTCACCCCTCCACTTT.

This clonotype was detected only once. The chain combines TRBV9 with TRBJ1-2; maybe TRBD1 (5 bases). Per germline, CDR1 SGDLS and CDR2 YYNGEE. Between the trimmed V and J ends, which lost 4 bases and 1 base, there was a span of 14 bases. CDR3 length: 15 residues. The CDR3 DNA is TGTGCCAGCAGCCCGCGACAGCTTAATAACTATGGCTACACCTTC. Translated: CASSPRQLNNYGYTF.

The chain employs TRBV15 and TRBJ2-7, with unresolved D. V was clipped by 1 base and J by 1 base, with 14 bases between them. CDR3 length equals 16 residues. Germline V gene sequence: CDR1 LNHNV, CDR2 YYDKDF (reference sequence). CDR3 sequence reads: CATSRGVVRLSYEQYF. The CDR3 DNA reads as TGTGCCACCAGCAGAGGGGTAGTCAGGCTATCCTACGAGCAGTACTTC. The whole variable domain, remainder taken from reference TRBV15 and TRBJ2-7, is DAMVIQNPRYQVTQFGKPVTLSCSQTLNHNVMYWYQQKSSQAPKLLFHYYDKDFNNEADTPDNFQSRRPNTSFCFLDIRSPGLGDTAMYLCATSRGVVRLSYEQYFGPGTRLTVT.